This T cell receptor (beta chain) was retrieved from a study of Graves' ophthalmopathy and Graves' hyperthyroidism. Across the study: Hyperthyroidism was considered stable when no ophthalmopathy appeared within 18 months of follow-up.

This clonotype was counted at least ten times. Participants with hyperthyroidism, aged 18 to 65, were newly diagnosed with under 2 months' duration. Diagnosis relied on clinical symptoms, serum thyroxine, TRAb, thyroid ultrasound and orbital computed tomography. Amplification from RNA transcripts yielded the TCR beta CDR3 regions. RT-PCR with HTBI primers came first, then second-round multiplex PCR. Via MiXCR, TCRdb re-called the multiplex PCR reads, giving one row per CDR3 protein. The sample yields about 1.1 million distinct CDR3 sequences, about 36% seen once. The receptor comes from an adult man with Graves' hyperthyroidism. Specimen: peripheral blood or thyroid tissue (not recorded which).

In DNA form, the CDR3 reads TGTGCCAGTAGGCGAGGGATTTCCGGGGAGCTGTTTTTT. Translating it yields CASRRGISGELFF. The chain is built from TRBV19 and TRBJ2-2; tentatively, D is TRBD2 (5 bases). This CDR3 comprises 13 residues. Per germline, CDR1 LNHDA and CDR2 SQIVND (reference sequence). Trimming took 6 bases from V and 6 from J, leaving 11 bases between them.